One and the same sample provided the 18 T cell receptor beta chains below, sequenced in a study of T cell responses to AZD1222 COVID-19 vaccine. Repertoires were generated with immunoSEQ multiplex PCR, while TCRdb's copy carries only in-frame clones and drops some. The table lists roughly 93,000 clones, 89% of them singletons. Specimen: peripheral blood, collected on day 0 of MenACWY control vaccination. The receptor source for this set is an adult in good health.

This chain joins TRBV7-9 and TRBJ1-6, with 7 bases aligning to TRBD1. There are 13 residues in the CDR3. Trimming cost V 7 bases and J 9 bases; bases outside gene matches: 6. Germline-derived CDR1 and CDR2 are SEHNR and FQNEAQ (reference sequence). The CDR3 DNA sequence: TGTGCCAGCACAGCAGGGACAGTTTCACCCCTCCACTTT. Protein: CASTAGTVSPLHF.

This chain links TRBV3-1 (or the pseudogene TRBV3-2) with TRBJ1-1; tentative D call: TRBD1 (5 bases). The CDR3 is 13 residues long. V lost 4 bases to trimming and J lost 1 base, with 7 bases between them. The germline CDR1 and CDR2 sequences are LGHDT and YNNKEL (reference sequence). This CDR3 reads CASSLTENTEAFF. Written as DNA, the CDR3 is TGTGCCAGCAGCCTGACAGAGAACACTGAAGCTTTCTTT.

The rearrangement uses TRBV4-1 and TRBJ1-5, with D unclear. Germline CDR1 is MGHRA and CDR2 is YSYEKL. This CDR3 contains 16 residues. V was pared by 0 bases and J by 3 bases, with 12 bases between. CDR3 protein: CASSQDLQQINQPQHF. The CDR3 DNA is TGCGCCAGCAGCCAAGATCTCCAACAGATCAATCAGCCCCAGCATTTT.

The rearrangement links TRBV10-3 to TRBJ2-6, with D perhaps given as TRBD1 or TRBD2 (5 bases each). Germline V CDR1 and CDR2: ENHRY, SYGVKD. The V gene lost 0 bases and the J gene lost 0 bases, with 12 bases spanning the gap. This CDR3 contains 18 residues. DNA of the CDR3: TGTGCCATCAGTGAGTCTGGTGGGACGAGCTCTGGGGCCAACGTCCTGACTTTC. As protein: CAISESGGTSSGANVLTF.

The V and J genes are TRBV28 and TRBJ1-2; the D gene is possibly TRBD1 (6 bases). There are 15 residues in the CDR3. Germline values: CDR1 MDHEN, CDR2 SYDVKM. Trimming stripped 2 bases from V and 4 bases from J, with 14 bases between. CDR3 loop: CASSLRPTGLYGYTF. The CDR3 DNA sequence: TGTGCCAGCAGTTTAAGGCCCACAGGGCTCTATGGCTACACCTTC.

This sequence joins TRBV2 and TRBJ2-1, with 8 positions matching TRBD1. The CDR3 has 15 residues. V lost 2 bases to trimming and J lost 4 bases; unmatched junction nucleotides: 4. Germline V gene lookup returns CDR1 SNHLY and CDR2 FYNNEI. CDR3 protein: CASSEQDRGYNEQFF. The CDR3 DNA reads TGTGCCAGCAGTGAACAAGACAGGGGATACAATGAGCAGTTCTTC. The full variable domain, its missing parts supplied by reference TRBV2 and TRBJ2-1, is EPEVTQTPSHQVTQMGQEVILRCVPISNHLYFYWYRQILGQKVEFLVSFYNNEISEKSEIFDDQFSVERPDGSNFTLKIRSTKLEDSAMYFCASSEQDRGYNEQFFGPGTRLTVL.

J is TRBJ2-5 and V is TRBV15, with 10 bases fitting TRBD2. The V and J ends lost 2 bases and 6 bases, in that order; junction bases with no gene match: 9. In germline, CDR1 is LNHNV, CDR2 YYDKDF (reference sequence). This CDR3 has 16 amino acids. CDR3 protein: CATSRLTSGVLQTQYF. Here the CDR3 DNA reads TGTGCCACCAGCAGACTTACTAGCGGGGTATTACAGACCCAGTACTTC. The entire variable domain, with the rest obtained from reference TRBV15 and TRBJ2-5, is as follows: DAMVIQNPRYQVTQFGKPVTLSCSQTLNHNVMYWYQQKSSQAPKLLFHYYDKDFNNEADTPDNFQSRRPNTSFCFLDIRSPGLGDTAMYLCATSRLTSGVLQTQYFGPGTRLLVL.

V is TRBV15 and J is TRBJ2-2, with D unresolved. From germline, CDR1 is LNHNV and CDR2 YYDKDF (reference sequence). The CDR3 extends over 15 amino acids. The V and J ends lost 0 bases and 6 bases respectively, with 11 bases between them. CDR3 in DNA: TGTGCCACCAGCAGAGATCAGCAGTTTTCCGGGGAGCTGTTTTTT. This codes for CATSRDQQFSGELFF. The whole variable domain, remainder taken from reference TRBV15 and TRBJ2-2, is DAMVIQNPRYQVTQFGKPVTLSCSQTLNHNVMYWYQQKSSQAPKLLFHYYDKDFNNEADTPDNFQSRRPNTSFCFLDIRSPGLGDTAMYLCATSRDQQFSGELFFGEGSRLTVL.

The chain is built from TRBV6-5 and TRBJ2-7, with D hard to call. The CDR3 is 13 residues long. V was pared by 4 bases and J by 3 bases, with 10 bases between. Germline V gives CDR1 MNHEY, CDR2 SVGAGI. The CDR3 DNA is TGTGCCAGCAGTTCCTCCGACCTCTACGAGCAGTACTTC. As protein: CASSSSDLYEQYF.

This chain joins TRBV5-1 and TRBJ1-1, with TRBD1 as a possible D gene (5 bases). This CDR3 is built from 14 residues. The germline V gene encodes CDR1 SGHRS and CDR2 YFSETQ. Trimming pared 4 bases from V and 5 bases from J, leaving 15 bases between. This chain's CDR3 is CASSEGRAGTEAFF. The CDR3 region has the DNA TGCGCCAGCAGCGAGGGACGAGCGGGGACTGAAGCTTTCTTT.

This chain connects TRBV6-5 to TRBJ1-2, with 7 bases matching TRBD1. V gave up 7 bases and J gave up 1 base; unmatched junction bases: 9. The CDR3 covers 15 residues. Germline loops: CDR1 MNHEY, CDR2 SVGAGI. CDR3 sequence: CASTSVTGVNYGYTF. CDR3 nucleotide sequence: TGTGCCAGCACCTCAGTTACAGGGGTTAACTATGGCTACACCTTC.

The chain is built from TRBV7-3 and TRBJ2-2; D is perhaps TRBD1 (5 bases). The ends were cut back, 8 bases at V and 1 base at J, with 5 bases in the middle. In germline, CDR1 is SGHTA, CDR2 FQGTGA. The CDR3 runs to 12 residues. CDR3 DNA sequence: TGTGCCAGCCAGGGGAACACCGGGGAGCTGTTTTTT. It is translated as CASQGNTGELFF. Using reference TRBV7-3 and TRBJ2-2 for the parts outside the CDR3, the full variable domain is GAGVSQTPSNKVTEKGKYVELRCDPISGHTALYWYRQSLGQGPEFLIYFQGTGAADDSGLPNDRFFAVRPEGSVSTLKIQRTERGDSAVYLCASQGNTGELFFGEGSRLTVL.

J is TRBJ2-3 and V is TRBV7-3; tentative D call: TRBD2 (7 bases). The V end was cut by 3 bases, the J end by 4 bases, with 14 bases between. Germline V CDR1 and CDR2: SGHTA, FQGTGA. The length of the CDR3 is 15 residues. The CDR3 protein is CASSLGGQAADTQYF. The CDR3 DNA follows: TGTGCCAGCAGCTTGGGGGGGCAGGCCGCAGATACGCAGTATTTT.

This clone showed up just once. The CDR3 sequence: CASSNSAGGPLGTQYF. Written as DNA, the CDR3 is TGTGCCAGCAGTAACTCAGCGGGGGGGCCTTTAGGGACCCAGTACTTC. The chain employs TRBV7-2 and TRBJ2-5, with TRBD2 matching 10 bases. The junction had 14 bases not matched to a gene; V was cut back by 6 bases and J by 7 bases. CDR1 SGHTA and CDR2 FQGNSA come from the germline V gene. The CDR3 is made up of 16 amino acids.

This sequence joins TRBV28 and TRBJ1-2; no definite D call. Germline V gives CDR1 MDHEN, CDR2 SYDVKM. The CDR3 extends over 13 amino acids. V was clipped by 3 bases and J by 7 bases, with 12 bases between them. The CDR3 coding sequence is TGTGCCAGCAGTTTCCCGGGGTACACTGGCTACACCTTC. Translated, it gives CASSFPGYTGYTF.

This rearrangement joins TRBV7-2 to TRBJ2-3; a weak D match, TRBD2 (6 bases). In germline, CDR1 is SGHTA, CDR2 FQGNSA. The V end lost 5 bases, the J end lost 3 bases, and 6 bases lay between the germline ends. There are 12 residues in the CDR3. CDR3 coding DNA: TGTGCCAGCAGCGGACTAACAGATACGCAGTATTTT. Translating gives CASSGLTDTQYF.

V and J are TRBV6-5 and TRBJ1-2; TRBD1 matches 7 bases. Trimming took 11 bases from V and 4 from J; bases not matched to a gene: 10. CDR1 is MNHEY and CDR2 is SVGAGI in the germline V gene. The CDR3 is 13 amino acids. The CDR3 loop is CAGRQGSIYGYTF. The DNA for the CDR3 is TGTGCCGGACGACAGGGCAGTATCTATGGCTACACCTTC.

The chain has TRBV5-6 and TRBJ1-2, with D hard to call. This CDR3 region has 17 residues. The germline V and J ends were trimmed by 3 bases and 3 bases, with 21 bases remaining between them. Germline values: CDR1 SGHDT, CDR2 YYEEEE. CDR3 in DNA: TGTGCCAGCAGCTCACGAGGCACCGGACGGGCCCACTATGGCTACACCTTC. This gives the protein CASSSRGTGRAHYGYTF.